A few counts support the clone carrying this T cell receptor beta chain. Amplification yielded TCR beta CDR3 regions, with RNA transcripts as the source. HTBI primers were employed in a first-round RT-PCR of the TCR CDR3. TCRdb redid the calling of the multiplex PCR reads with MiXCR, one entry per CDR3 protein. The sample lists 200,000 to 250,000 distinct CDR3 sequences; about 17% were seen once. The source of the sample is a study of T cells in Graves' hyperthyroidism and ophthalmopathy. From germline, CDR1 is SGHDN and CDR2 FVKESK. This CDR3 has 16 amino acids. The V end lost 1 base, the J end lost 2 bases, and 15 bases lay between the germline ends.

The rearrangement uses TRBV14 and TRBJ2-7, with D possibly matching TRBD1 (5 bases). The sequenced sample consisted of blood. This TCR was recovered from a woman aged 18-30 years with Graves' ophthalmopathy. CDR3 nucleotide sequence: TGTGCCAGCAGCCAAGGACAGTACGTGGGGACCTACGAGCAGTACTTC. The encoded protein is CASSQGQYVGTYEQYF.